A single sample gave rise to the 22 T cell receptor beta chains below, sequenced in a study of blood T cell repertoires in COVID-19. Libraries were prepared by immunoSEQ multiplex PCR; TCRdb keeps only in-frame clonotypes and omits some of them. The data hold 150,000 to 200,000 clones, with over 80% observed a single time. The sequenced material came from peripheral blood. All receptors derive from a woman of 80 years or more with active or convalescent COVID-19.

CDR3 nucleotides: TGTGCCAGCAGTGAAGAAGGGGGGGCCACTGAAGCTTTCTTT. Translated, it gives CASSEEGGATEAFF. The chain couples TRBV2 to TRBJ1-1, with a weak D call TRBD1 (6 bases). Between the trimmed V and J ends, which lost 1 base and 4 bases, there was a span of 10 bases. The germline gives CDR1 SNHLY, CDR2 FYNNEI. The CDR3 contains 14 residues.

The chain couples TRBV11-3 to TRBJ1-5; no firm D call. The germline V and J ends were trimmed by 4 bases and 5 bases, with 9 bases remaining between them. CDR1 and CDR2 from the germline V gene are SGHNT and YENEEA. The CDR3 extends over 13 amino acids. CDR3 sequence reads: CASSSGRYQPQHF. The CDR3 DNA is TGTGCCAGCAGCTCTGGGCGATATCAGCCCCAGCATTTT.

This chain uses TRBV6-6 with TRBJ1-2; 7 bases line up with TRBD1. This CDR3 has 14 residues. Germline values: CDR1 MNHNY, CDR2 SVGAGI (reference sequence). With 6 bases clipped from V and 2 bases from J, the junction kept 6 bases outside the gene matches. The CDR3 DNA is TGTGCCAGCAGGGGAATGACAGGGAACTATGGCTACACCTTC. Its protein product is CASRGMTGNYGYTF.

The V and J genes are TRBV28 and TRBJ1-5, with a tentative D call TRBD1 (5 bases). The CDR3 has 16 amino acids. The germline gives CDR1 MDHEN, CDR2 SYDVKM. Trimming stripped 2 bases from V and 6 bases from J, with 17 bases between. The CDR3: CASSLRPLVGGQPQHF. CDR3 bases: TGTGCCAGCAGTTTAAGGCCCCTAGTGGGGGGTCAGCCCCAGCATTTT.

V and J are TRBV11-3 and TRBJ2-7; 8 nucleotides line up with TRBD1. Losses at the gene ends were 0 bases for V and 0 bases for J; bases not matched to a gene: 1. Germline-derived CDR1 and CDR2 are SGHNT and YENEEA. This CDR3 is 15 amino acids long. This chain's CDR3 is CASSLDGTGSYEQYF. CDR3 bases: TGTGCCAGCAGCTTAGACGGGACAGGCTCCTACGAGCAGTACTTC.

This chain joins TRBV27 and TRBJ2-3, with TRBD2 matching over 7 bases. This CDR3 has 16 residues. CDR1 MNHEY and CDR2 SMNVEV come from the germline V gene (reference sequence). V gave up 4 bases and J gave up 1 base; unmatched junction bases: 8. CDR3 DNA: TGTGCCAGCAGTTGGGGCGGGACTACCCGCACAGATACGCAGTATTTT. This translates into CASSWGGTTRTDTQYF.

The chain recombines TRBV11-2 with TRBJ2-3; TRBD2 might be the D (5 bases). CDR1 SGHAT and CDR2 FQNNGV come from the germline V gene. The CDR3 covers 13 residues. Trimming stripped 6 bases from V and 2 bases from J, with 9 bases between. CDR3 sequence: CASRTGNTDTQYF. CDR3 in DNA: TGTGCCAGCAGGACCGGGAACACAGATACGCAGTATTTT.

This chain links TRBV6-5 with TRBJ1-1; 10 bases map to TRBD1. Germline V gene data show CDR1 as MNHEY and CDR2 as SVGAGI. V dropped 2 bases and J dropped 8; count of bases not matched to a gene: 8. This CDR3 has 15 amino acids. The chain's CDR3 is CASSYLDRGLSEAFF. CDR3 sequence (DNA): TGTGCCAGCAGTTACCTCGACAGGGGGCTTTCGGAAGCTTTCTTT.

This chain connects TRBV5-6 to TRBJ1-2; possibly TRBD1 for D (5 bases). The germline V and J ends were trimmed by 5 bases and 7 bases, with 18 bases remaining between them. The CDR3 spans 14 residues. Germline CDR1 reads SGHDT; CDR2 reads YYEEEE. CDR3 region: CASSSDNAGVGYTF. The CDR3 DNA is TGTGCCAGCAGTTCCGACAACGCGGGGGTTGGCTACACCTTC.

The chain recombines TRBV29-1 with TRBJ1-1; D ambiguous. Germline CDR1 is SQVTM and CDR2 is ANQGSEA. The length of the CDR3 is 12 residues. CDR3 in DNA: TGCAGTGTTCTCCCAGTGAACACTGAAGCTTTCTTT. Its protein is CSVLPVNTEAFF.

The chain links TRBV14 to TRBJ2-5; D not resolved. CDR1 is SGHDN, CDR2 FVKESK, per germline. CDR3 length: 14 amino acids. Trimming stripped 8 bases from V and 5 bases from J, with 18 bases between. CDR3 loop: CASDSNTLQETQYF. The CDR3 DNA reads TGTGCCAGCGACTCCAACACCCTCCAGGAGACCCAGTACTTC. The full variable domain, with the rest looked up from reference TRBV14 and TRBJ2-5, is EAGVTQFPSHSVIEKGQTVTLRCDPISGHDNLYWYRRVMGKEIKFLLHFVKESKQDESGMPNNRFLAERTGGTYSTLKVQPAELEDSGVYFCASDSNTLQETQYFGPGTRLLVL.

The chain combines TRBV9 with TRBJ1-1; D remains ambiguous. The CDR3 has 15 amino acids. Deletions cut 0 bases from V and 1 base from J, with 10 bases between. Germline values: CDR1 SGDLS, CDR2 YYNGEE. CDR3 sequence reads: CASSVDERRNTEAFF. For the CDR3, the DNA is TGTGCCAGCAGCGTAGATGAACGGAGGAACACTGAAGCTTTCTTT.

This sequence joins TRBV11-3 and TRBJ1-1, with unresolved D. V shed 5 bases and J shed 1 base, with 11 bases lying between them. Germline CDR1 SGHNT, CDR2 YENEEA. This CDR3 has 14 amino acids. DNA of the CDR3: TGTGCCAGCAGCCCCCGCGGAGGGAACACTGAAGCTTTCTTT. Translating gives CASSPRGGNTEAFF.

The chain combines TRBV3-1 (or the pseudogene TRBV3-2) with TRBJ1-1, with TRBD1 identical over 7 bases. This CDR3 comprises 14 residues. Germline assignment: CDR1 LGHDT and CDR2 YNNKEL (reference sequence). The ends lost 3 bases at V and 7 bases at J; junction bases unmatched: 8. This CDR3 is CASSHIRDRSEAFF. The CDR3, as DNA: TGTGCCAGCAGCCACATACGGGACAGAAGTGAAGCTTTCTTT.

The rearrangement uses TRBV5-4 and TRBJ2-1, with unresolved D. Germline values: CDR1 SGHNT, CDR2 YYREEE (reference sequence). Deletions cut 4 bases from V and 7 bases from J, with 9 bases between. There are 12 residues in the CDR3. The CDR3 spells CASSHAKNEQFF. The CDR3 bases are TGTGCCAGCAGCCATGCGAAGAATGAGCAGTTCTTC. Drawing the rest from reference TRBV5-4 and TRBJ2-1, the complete variable domain is ETGVTQSPTHLIKTRGQQVTLRCSSQSGHNTVSWYQQALGQGPQFIFQYYREEENGRGNFPPRFSGLQFPNYSSELNVNALELDDSALYLCASSHAKNEQFFGPGTRLTVL.

The V and J genes are TRBV6-6 and TRBJ1-3; tentative D call: TRBD1 (5 bases). The CDR3 is 14 residues long. CDR1 and CDR2 from the germline V gene are MNHNY and SVGAGI (reference sequence). V was pared by 10 bases and J by 4 bases, with 17 bases between. The CDR3 nucleotides are TGTGCCACACAAGACAGAACTTCAGGAAACACCATATATTTT. Its translation is CATQDRTSGNTIYF.

The chain couples TRBV27 to TRBJ1-4; D might be TRBD1 (6 bases). Germline assignment: CDR1 MNHEY and CDR2 SMNVEV (reference sequence). CDR3 length: 15 amino acids. V lost 6 bases and J 4 bases, leaving 15 bases between the germline ends. For the CDR3, the DNA is TGTGCCAGCAGAAACGGACAGCTAATTAATGAAAAACTGTTTTTT. Encoded protein: CASRNGQLINEKLFF.

The chain has TRBV7-2 and TRBJ1-1, with D unclear. Trimming removed 5 bases at V and 2 bases at J, with 12 bases between. The CDR3 loop spans 14 amino acids. Germline-derived CDR1 and CDR2 are SGHTA and FQGNSA. CDR3 residues: CASSLSLINTEAFF. CDR3 nucleotides: TGTGCCAGCAGCCTGAGTCTTATTAACACTGAAGCTTTCTTT.

This rearrangement joins TRBV18 to TRBJ1-2; 9 positions agree with TRBD1. Germline V gives CDR1 KGHSH, CDR2 LQKENI. This CDR3 comprises 17 residues. With V trimmed by 6 bases and J by 3 bases, 14 bases remained unmatched. The CDR3 DNA reads as TGTGCCAGCTCTCTCCCGGGACAGGGCCTATTTGACTATGGCTACACCTTC. Protein product: CASSLPGQGLFDYGYTF. Complete variable domain (other parts from reference TRBV18 and TRBJ1-2): NAGVMQNPRHLVRRRGQEARLRCSPMKGHSHVYWYRQLPEEGLKFMVYLQKENIIDESGMPKERFSAEFPKEGPSILRIQQVVRGDSAAYFCASSLPGQGLFDYGYTFGSGTRLTVV.

The chain is built from TRBV3-1 (or the pseudogene TRBV3-2) and TRBJ1-2; 7 nucleotides line up with TRBD1. The V gene end was trimmed by 4 bases and the J gene end by 0 bases; junction bases not matched to a gene: 2. Germline CDR1 and CDR2: LGHDT and YNNKEL (reference sequence). This CDR3 contains 14 residues. Here the CDR3 reads CASSRGTANYGYTF. The CDR3 DNA reads TGTGCCAGCAGCCGTGGGACAGCTAACTATGGCTACACCTTC.

The DNA for the CDR3 is TGCGCCAGCAGGGAAACCGGGACAGATGGCTACACCTTC. Protein product: CASRETGTDGYTF. This rearrangement joins TRBV4-1 to TRBJ1-2, with 7 bases that match TRBD1. This CDR3 region has 13 residues. Germline CDR1 MGHRA, CDR2 YSYEKL. V shed 6 bases and J 6 bases; nucleotides not matched to a gene: 7.

As to this clone: Other DNA sequences within the sample encode an identical CDR3. The chain employs TRBV5-1 and TRBJ1-1; D is undetermined. This CDR3 is built from 13 residues. In germline, CDR1 is SGHRS, CDR2 YFSETQ. Deletions cut 0 bases from V and 1 base from J, with 4 bases between. CDR3 loop: CASSLEQNTEAFF. The DNA for the CDR3 is TGCGCCAGCAGCTTGGAACAGAACACTGAAGCTTTCTTT. The whole variable domain, remainder taken from reference TRBV5-1 and TRBJ1-1, is KAGVTQTPRYLIKTRGQQVTLSCSPISGHRSVSWYQQTPGQGLQFLFEYFSETQRNKGNFPGRFSGRQFSNSRSEMNVSTLELGDSALYLCASSLEQNTEAFFGQGTRLTVV.